A single sample gave rise to the 14 T cell receptor beta chains below, sequenced in a study of shared clonotypes between healthy human individuals. This table comes from immunoSEQ multiplex PCR, and its TCRdb copy is limited to in-frame clones, with some not included. In the table there are 700,000 or so clones, 72% of which are singletons. The material sequenced was memory CD4+ T cells sorted from blood. Subset meaning: CD45RA-negative fraction. Every receptor here comes from a woman between 25 and 40 years old in good health.

The rearrangement joins TRBV29-1 to TRBJ1-6, with 7 bases aligning to TRBD1. In germline, CDR1 is SQVTM, CDR2 ANQGSEA. V lost 0 bases and J lost 10; bases outside the gene matches: 3. CDR3 length equals 13 residues. The CDR3 sequence: CSVEENRGSPLHF. CDR3 bases: TGCAGCGTTGAAGAAAACAGGGGATCACCCCTCCACTTT. Combining the CDR3 with reference TRBV29-1 and TRBJ1-6 gives the whole variable domain SAVISQKPSRDICQRGTSLTIQCQVDSQVTMMFWYRQQPGQSLTLIATANQGSEATYESGFVIDKFPISRPNLTFSTLTVSNMSPEDSSIYLCSVEENRGSPLHFGNGTRLTVT.

The CDR3: CASSGKTGALQETQYF. The CDR3 coding sequence is TGTGCCAGCAGTGGGAAGACAGGGGCCCTCCAAGAGACCCAGTACTTC. The rearrangement uses TRBV6-1 and TRBJ2-5; 8 bases are shared with TRBD1. The CDR3 contains 16 residues. The V and J ends lost 4 bases and 1 base, in that order; junction bases with no gene match: 8. Looked up from germline, CDR1 is MNHNS and CDR2 is SASEGT.

The V and J genes are TRBV5-1 and TRBJ1-2, with 9 positions matching TRBD1. V was clipped by 4 bases and J by 7 bases; unmatched bases: 8. Germline CDR1 is SGHRS and CDR2 is YFSETQ. The CDR3 is made up of 14 amino acids. The CDR3 DNA reads as TGCGCCAGCAGCCCGGGACAGGGAGAGGCTGGCTACACCTTC. It encodes CASSPGQGEAGYTF.

The V call is TRBV18, the J call TRBJ2-7; TRBD2 agrees at 8 bases. The CDR3 is 15 amino acids. V trimming: 5 bases; J trimming: 6 bases; junction bases outside the gene matches: 12. The germline gives CDR1 KGHSH, CDR2 LQKENI. In nucleotides, the CDR3 is TGTGCCAGCTCAACAGGCGGGGCAGCGGGAGTCGAGCAGTACTTC. This encodes CASSTGGAAGVEQYF.

V gene TRBV27 combines with J gene TRBJ1-5, with D tentatively TRBD1 (5 bases). The CDR3 is 15 residues long. V lost 3 bases and J 4 bases, leaving 13 bases between the germline ends. From germline, CDR1 is MNHEY and CDR2 SMNVEV (reference sequence). The CDR3 DNA reads as TGTGCCAGCAGTTTCCAAGGGGAGCGTAATCAGCCCCAGCATTTT. Protein: CASSFQGERNQPQHF.

This clone appeared a single time. This rearrangement joins TRBV7-8 to TRBJ2-7; D is unclear. Germline V gene data show CDR1 as SGHVS and CDR2 as FQNEAQ. Trimming left V 2 bases short and J 0 bases short, with 11 bases between. The CDR3 consists of 15 residues. For the CDR3, the DNA is TGTGCCAGCAGCTTAACGAGGTTCTTCTCCTACGAGCAGTACTTC. This codes for CASSLTRFFSYEQYF.

This chain connects TRBV5-5 to TRBJ1-2; D gene ambiguous. The CDR3 sequence is 14 residues long. V was clipped by 0 bases and J by 2 bases, with 8 bases between them. Germline V CDR1 and CDR2: SGHKS, YYEKEE (reference sequence). The CDR3 loop is CASSLVTSNYGYTF. CDR3 DNA: TGTGCCAGCAGCTTGGTGACATCGAACTATGGCTACACCTTC.

This clone was counted a few times. V usage is TRBV7-9 and J usage is TRBJ1-2; D uncertain. This CDR3 contains 13 residues. Trimming pared 4 bases from V and 1 base from J, leaving 7 bases between. Germline CDR1 and CDR2: SEHNR and FQNEAQ (reference sequence). The CDR3: CASSSRDNYGYTF. DNA for the CDR3: TGTGCCAGCAGCTCCCGTGATAACTATGGCTACACCTTC. Full variable domain (rest looked up from reference TRBV7-9 and TRBJ1-2): DTGVSQNPRHKITKRGQNVTFRCDPISEHNRLYWYRQTLGQGPEFLTYFQNEAQLEKSRLLSDRFSAERPKGSFSTLEIQRTEQGDSAMYLCASSSRDNYGYTFGSGTRLTVV.

V gene TRBV5-1 combines with J gene TRBJ1-1; TRBD1 agrees at 9 bases. J gave up 5 bases and V 3 bases, and 8 bases lay outside the gene matches. This CDR3 has 15 residues. CDR1 and CDR2 (germline): SGHRS, YFSETQ. The CDR3 DNA sequence: TGCGCCAGCAGCTCAAGACAGGGGGTTAGGACTGAAGCTTTCTTT. Amino acid sequence: CASSSRQGVRTEAFF.

The chain uses TRBV18 and TRBJ2-7, with 9 bases matching TRBD2. The CDR3 loop spans 16 amino acids. Germline loops: CDR1 KGHSH, CDR2 LQKENI. Trimming cost V 4 bases and J 6 bases; bases outside gene matches: 13. CDR3 amino acids: CASSLIGLAPTGEQYF. CDR3 in DNA: TGTGCCAGCTCACTAATAGGACTAGCGCCGACGGGCGAGCAGTACTTC.

The chain joins TRBV11-2 to TRBJ2-5, with D possibly being TRBD2 (6 bases). Trimming took off 1 base at V and 3 bases at J, with 12 bases between the two ends. The germline V gene has CDR1 SGHAT and CDR2 FQNNGV. The CDR3 has 15 residues. The CDR3 DNA follows: TGTGCCAGCAGCTTAGGGACTGGGGGGAAAGAGACCCAGTACTTC. Encoded protein: CASSLGTGGKETQYF. The whole variable domain, remainder taken from reference TRBV11-2 and TRBJ2-5, is EAGVAQSPRYKIIEKRQSVAFWCNPISGHATLYWYQQILGQGPKLLIQFQNNGVVDDSQLPKDRFSAERLKGVDSTLKIQPAKLEDSAVYLCASSLGTGGKETQYFGPGTRLLVL.

This clone appeared a few times. The rearrangement uses TRBV7-9 and TRBJ2-5; D perhaps matches TRBD2 (6 bases). The J call could be wrong; TRBJ2-7 is a better fit for the DNA end. Germline assignment: CDR1 SEHNR and CDR2 FQNEAQ (reference sequence). The CDR3 is made up of 14 amino acids. CDR3 loop: CASSQGTGYYEQYF. The CDR3 DNA reads as TGTGCCAGCAGCCAAGGGACTGGGTACTACGAGCAGTACTTC.

The chain couples TRBV6-1 to TRBJ2-7; 10 bases are shared with TRBD2. CDR1 MNHNS and CDR2 SASEGT come from the germline V gene. J gave up 2 bases and V 8 bases, and 6 bases lay outside the gene matches. CDR3 length: 14 residues. The CDR3 here is CASRASGGTYEQYF. The CDR3 DNA is TGTGCCAGCCGGGCTAGCGGGGGTACCTACGAGCAGTACTTC.

The chain has TRBV6-5 and TRBJ1-1; 7 nucleotides line up with TRBD1. The CDR3 is 14 amino acids. V trimming: 7 bases; J trimming: 5 bases; junction bases outside the gene matches: 10. Germline CDR1 MNHEY, CDR2 SVGAGI. CDR3: CASIRGGSGTEAFF. For the CDR3, the DNA is TGTGCCAGCATTAGAGGGGGCTCGGGGACTGAAGCTTTCTTT.